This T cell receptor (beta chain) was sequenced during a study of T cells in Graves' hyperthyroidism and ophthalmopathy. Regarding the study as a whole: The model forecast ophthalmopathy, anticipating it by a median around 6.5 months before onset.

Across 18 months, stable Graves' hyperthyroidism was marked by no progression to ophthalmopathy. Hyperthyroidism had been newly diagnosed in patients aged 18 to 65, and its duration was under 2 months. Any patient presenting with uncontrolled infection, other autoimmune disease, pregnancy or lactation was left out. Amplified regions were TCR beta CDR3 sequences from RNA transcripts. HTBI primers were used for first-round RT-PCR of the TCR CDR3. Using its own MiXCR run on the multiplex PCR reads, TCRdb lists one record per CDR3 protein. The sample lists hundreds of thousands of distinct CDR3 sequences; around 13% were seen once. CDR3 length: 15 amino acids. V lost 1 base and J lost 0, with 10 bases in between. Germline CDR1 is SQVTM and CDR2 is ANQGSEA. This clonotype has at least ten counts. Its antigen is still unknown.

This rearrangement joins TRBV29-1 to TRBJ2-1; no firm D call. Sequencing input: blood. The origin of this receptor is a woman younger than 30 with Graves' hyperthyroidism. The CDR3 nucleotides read TGCAGCGTTGAAGGGTCACTGGACTCCTACAATGAGCAGTTCTTC. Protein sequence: CSVEGSLDSYNEQFF.